This TCR beta chain is from a study of shared clonotypes between healthy human individuals. Study information: There were three CD4 naive, three CD4 memory, two CD8 naive and one CD8 memory plates per donor.

This CDR3 is built from 16 residues. Looked up from germline, CDR1 is MDHEN and CDR2 is SYDVKM. Trimming stripped 6 bases from V and 2 bases from J, with 20 bases between. Study-wide findings and caveats: Clonotype sharing among donors likely depends on sequencing depth.

Every donor, a Caucasian adult, lived in Nashville, Tennessee. Turning to this clone: Its antigen is unidentified.

Measured with immunoSEQ multiplex PCR; TCRdb has only the in-frame clones, and not every one. Among about 330,000 clones listed, around 74% were seen once. The sequenced material came from memory CD4+ T cells sorted from blood. Subset in this sample: CD45RA-negative fraction. This sequence joins TRBV28 and TRBJ2-7, with D maybe TRBD2 (6 bases). This receptor was obtained from a man aged 30 to 39 in good health. In DNA, the CDR3 is TGTGCCAGCAGGGCAATTGGGACTCAACCTCCCTACGAGCAGTACTTC. Protein product: CASRAIGTQPPYEQYF.